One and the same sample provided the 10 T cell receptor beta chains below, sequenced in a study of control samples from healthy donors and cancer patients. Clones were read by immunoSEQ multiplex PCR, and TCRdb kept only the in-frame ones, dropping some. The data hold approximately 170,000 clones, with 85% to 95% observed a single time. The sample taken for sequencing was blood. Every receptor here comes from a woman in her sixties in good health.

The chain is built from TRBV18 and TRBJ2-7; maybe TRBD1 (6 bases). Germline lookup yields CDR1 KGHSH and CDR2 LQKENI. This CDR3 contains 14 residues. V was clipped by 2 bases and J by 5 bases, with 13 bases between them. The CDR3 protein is CASSPATGSDEQYF. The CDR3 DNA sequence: TGTGCCAGCTCACCAGCGACAGGATCCGACGAGCAGTACTTC. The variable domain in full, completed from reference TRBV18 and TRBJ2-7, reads NAGVMQNPRHLVRRRGQEARLRCSPMKGHSHVYWYRQLPEEGLKFMVYLQKENIIDESGMPKERFSAEFPKEGPSILRIQQVVRGDSAAYFCASSPATGSDEQYFGPGTRLTVT.

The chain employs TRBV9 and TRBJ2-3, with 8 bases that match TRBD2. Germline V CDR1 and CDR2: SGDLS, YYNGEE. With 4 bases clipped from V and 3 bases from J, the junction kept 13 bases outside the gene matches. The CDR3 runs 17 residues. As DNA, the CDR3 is TGTGCCAGCAGCCAAAGCTACGGGGGGGCGTTTACAGATACGCAGTATTTT. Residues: CASSQSYGGAFTDTQYF.

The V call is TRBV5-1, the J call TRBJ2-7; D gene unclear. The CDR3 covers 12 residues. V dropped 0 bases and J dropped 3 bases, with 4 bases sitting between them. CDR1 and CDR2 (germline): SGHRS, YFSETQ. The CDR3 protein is CASSLDFYEQYF. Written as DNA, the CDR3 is TGCGCCAGCAGCTTGGATTTCTACGAGCAGTACTTC.

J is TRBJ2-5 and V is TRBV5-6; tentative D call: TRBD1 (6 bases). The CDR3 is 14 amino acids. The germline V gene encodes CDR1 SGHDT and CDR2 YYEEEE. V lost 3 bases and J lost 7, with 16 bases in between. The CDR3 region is CASSSQGLRGTQYF. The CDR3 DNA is TGTGCCAGCAGCTCCCAGGGGCTCCGGGGGACCCAGTACTTC.

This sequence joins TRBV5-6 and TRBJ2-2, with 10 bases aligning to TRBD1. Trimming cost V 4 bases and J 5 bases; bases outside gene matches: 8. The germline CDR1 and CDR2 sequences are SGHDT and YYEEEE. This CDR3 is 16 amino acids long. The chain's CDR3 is CASSASTGGRTGELFF. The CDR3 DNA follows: TGTGCCAGCAGCGCTTCGACAGGGGGCCGGACCGGGGAGCTGTTTTTT.

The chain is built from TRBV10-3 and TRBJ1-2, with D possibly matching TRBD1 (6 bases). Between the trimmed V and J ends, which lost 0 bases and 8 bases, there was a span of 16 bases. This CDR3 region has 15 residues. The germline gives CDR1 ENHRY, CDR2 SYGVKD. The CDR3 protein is CAISESTGNYVGYTF. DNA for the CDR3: TGTGCCATCAGTGAGTCCACAGGGAACTATGTCGGCTACACCTTC.

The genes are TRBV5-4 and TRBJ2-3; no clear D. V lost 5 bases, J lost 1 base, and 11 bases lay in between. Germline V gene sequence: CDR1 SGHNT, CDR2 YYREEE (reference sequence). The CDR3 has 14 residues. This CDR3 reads CASSLPLRTDTQYF. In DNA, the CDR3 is TGTGCCAGCAGTCTTCCCCTCCGCACAGATACGCAGTATTTT. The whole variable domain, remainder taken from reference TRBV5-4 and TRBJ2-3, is ETGVTQSPTHLIKTRGQQVTLRCSSQSGHNTVSWYQQALGQGPQFIFQYYREEENGRGNFPPRFSGLQFPNYSSELNVNALELDDSALYLCASSLPLRTDTQYFGPGTRLTVL.

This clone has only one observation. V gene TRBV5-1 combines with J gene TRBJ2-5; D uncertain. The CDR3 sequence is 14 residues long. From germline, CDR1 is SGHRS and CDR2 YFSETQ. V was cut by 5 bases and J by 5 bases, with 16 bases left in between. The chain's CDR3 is CASRPAESGETQYF. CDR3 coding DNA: TGCGCCAGCAGACCGGCGGAGTCCGGCGAGACCCAGTACTTC.

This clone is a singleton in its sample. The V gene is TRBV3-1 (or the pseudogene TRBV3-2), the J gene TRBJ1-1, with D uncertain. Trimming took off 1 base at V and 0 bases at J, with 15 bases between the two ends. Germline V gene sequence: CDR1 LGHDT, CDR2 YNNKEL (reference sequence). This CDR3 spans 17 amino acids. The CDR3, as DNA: TGTGCCAGCAGCCAAGGGAGGGCAGGCAACATGAACACTGAAGCTTTCTTT. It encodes CASSQGRAGNMNTEAFF.

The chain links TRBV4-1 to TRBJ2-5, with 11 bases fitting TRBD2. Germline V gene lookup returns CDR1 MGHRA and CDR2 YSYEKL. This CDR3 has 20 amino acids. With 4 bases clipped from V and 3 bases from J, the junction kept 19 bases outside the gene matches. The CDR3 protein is CASSPMTRVAGGQRKETQYF. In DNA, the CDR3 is TGCGCCAGCAGCCCTATGACTCGGGTAGCGGGGGGGCAAAGGAAAGAGACCCAGTACTTC.